This T cell receptor (beta chain) was sequenced for a study of blood T cell repertoires in COVID-19. Study overall: Some COVID-19 samples were acute and others convalescent; all came from the United States, Italy and Spain. The analysed material was cDNA or gDNA that came from T cells, B-cell-depleted T cells, or PBMCs.

Authors' analysis steps: Counts of nucleated cells, estimated from reference gene primer amplification, were obtained. Profiled with immunoSEQ multiplex PCR; TCRdb holds only in-frame clones, not every one. V and J calls and clone size are as listed in that table; D and trimming were resolved from the DNA. The sample shows roughly 240,000 clones, roughly 82% of them seen only once. CDR1 is LNHDA, CDR2 SQIVND, per germline (reference sequence). Trimming took 4 bases from V and 2 from J; bases not matched to a gene: 5. The CDR3 has 16 residues. This chain uses TRBV19 with TRBJ2-3, with 11 bases fitting TRBD2. Sequencing used peripheral blood. The sequence derives from a man aged 35 to 55 who had recovered from COVID-19. CDR3 residues: CASSSASGRFTDTQYF. The CDR3 bases are TGTGCCAGTAGTAGCGCTAGCGGGAGGTTCACAGATACGCAGTATTTT.